These 18 T cell receptor beta chains were sequenced from one sample in a study of T cell changes during pregnancy in multiple sclerosis (dated by TCRdb to the late 2010s). The library was produced with the immunoSEQ multiplex PCR assay. In TCRdb, the immuneACCESS table is reduced to in-frame sequences with V and J assigned. These tables do not hold every clone; where another copy was compared, an unresolved V gene accounts for under half, and the others remain unexplained. Within this sample are over 40,000 clones, with approximately 90% of them counted one time only. The ten most abundant clones make up around 5.6% of the sample. The material sequenced was CD8+ T cells from peripheral blood mononuclear cells, taken after pregnancy. These receptors were taken from a female donor in good health, enrolled as a control in a pregnancy study.

This chain uses TRBV9 with TRBJ1-1; D gene unclear. Trimming cost V 0 bases and J 2 bases, with 8 bases left between them. The CDR3 contains 14 residues. Germline CDR1 and CDR2: SGDLS and YYNGEE. CDR3: CASSVAIANTEAFF. The CDR3 DNA reads TGTGCCAGCAGCGTAGCTATAGCCAACACTGAAGCTTTCTTT.

The CDR3 reads CASLPGVRDNEQFF. CDR3 nucleotide sequence: TGTGCCAGCCTCCCTGGAGTCCGGGACAATGAGCAGTTCTTC. This sequence joins TRBV5-6 and TRBJ2-1, with D uncertain. The CDR3 is 14 amino acids. The V end lost 7 bases, the J end lost 5 bases, and 16 bases lay between the germline ends. Germline CDR1 SGHDT, CDR2 YYEEEE. Filled out from reference TRBV5-6 and TRBJ2-1, the complete variable domain reads DAGVTQSPTHLIKTRGQQVTLRCSPKSGHDTVSWYQQALGQGPQFIFQYYEEEERQRGNFPDRFSGHQFPNYSSELNVNALLLGDSALYLCASLPGVRDNEQFFGPGTRLTVL.

V gene TRBV4-3 combines with J gene TRBJ2-5; possible D gene TRBD2, 5 bases. Germline assignment: CDR1 LGHNA and CDR2 YSLEER. The CDR3 sequence is 14 residues long. V was clipped by 1 base and J by 5 bases, with 11 bases between them. CDR3 coding DNA: TGCGCCAGCAGCCAAGGGACTTCGGACGAGACCCAGTACTTC. Encoded protein: CASSQGTSDETQYF.

The gene calls are TRBV6-4 and TRBJ1-2, with unresolved D. There are 12 residues in the CDR3. The germline CDR1 and CDR2 sequences are MRHNA and SNTAGT. Trimming left V 2 bases short and J 5 bases short, with 6 bases between. In nucleotides, the CDR3 is TGTGCCAGCAGTGACCCTCTTTATGGCTACACCTTC. It codes for CASSDPLYGYTF.

The rearrangement links TRBV7-3 to TRBJ1-4; D possibly corresponds to TRBD1 (5 bases). CDR1 and CDR2 (germline): SGHTA, FQGTGA. Deletions cut 5 bases from V and 0 bases from J, with 10 bases between. This CDR3 is 15 amino acids long. CDR3 bases: TGTGCCAGCAGCGCCGACAGACCAACTAATGAAAAACTGTTTTTT. Protein sequence: CASSADRPTNEKLFF.

Notes on this clone: One end of the junction fails to match germline, which may point to a read error. The CDR3 DNA follows: TGTACCAGCAGTACCACGAGACAGGGGATTGAGCAGTTCTTC. Its protein is CTSSTTRQGIEQFF. V is TRBV27 and J is TRBJ2-1, with 8 bases matching TRBD1. Germline V gives CDR1 MNHEY, CDR2 SMNVEV (reference sequence). There are 14 residues in the CDR3.

The chain has TRBV2 and TRBJ1-2; the D is unclear. The CDR3 loop spans 12 amino acids. CDR1 is SNHLY and CDR2 is FYNNEI in the germline V gene. The V and J ends lost 4 bases and 5 bases respectively, with 8 bases between them. The CDR3: CASSGGSYGYTF. CDR3 DNA sequence: TGTGCCAGCAGTGGAGGGAGTTATGGCTACACCTTC.

J is TRBJ1-5 and V is TRBV7-8; 8 bases are shared with TRBD1. CDR1 is SGHVS, CDR2 FQNEAQ, per germline. The CDR3 extends over 12 amino acids. CDR3 coding DNA: TGTGGGACAGGGTTGAGCAATCAGCCCCAGCATTTT. Its translation is CGTGLSNQPQHF.

This clone appeared once. V gene TRBV7-8 combines with J gene TRBJ1-5; TRBD1 is a possible D gene (5 bases). Trimming removed 1 base from V and 8 bases from J, with 15 bases in between. The germline CDR1 and CDR2 sequences are SGHVS and FQNEAQ. The CDR3 runs 15 residues. The CDR3 here is CASSLDGWRREPQHF. The DNA of the CDR3 is TGTGCCAGCAGCTTAGATGGGTGGCGCAGGGAGCCCCAGCATTTT.

The chain combines TRBV4-1 with TRBJ2-7; TRBD1 might be the D (5 bases). The germline V gene has CDR1 MGHRA and CDR2 YSYEKL. Trimming took off 3 bases at V and 5 bases at J, with 11 bases between the two ends. CDR3 length: 13 residues. CDR3 loop: CASSHWQGDEQYF. CDR3 coding DNA: TGCGCCAGCAGCCACTGGCAGGGTGACGAGCAGTACTTC.

V usage is TRBV25-1 and J usage is TRBJ1-1; D is unclear. This CDR3 region has 14 residues. CDR1 is MGHDK, CDR2 SYGVNS, per germline. Trimming took off 1 base at V and 4 bases at J, with 10 bases between the two ends. The CDR3, as DNA: TGTGCCAGCAGTGAATTATGGGAGTCCACTGAAGCTTTCTTT. Amino acids: CASSELWESTEAFF.

V usage is TRBV7-2 and J usage is TRBJ1-6; the D gene is possibly TRBD1 (6 bases). This CDR3 spans 15 amino acids. Germline values: CDR1 SGHTA, CDR2 FQGNSA. The V and J ends lost 5 bases and 0 bases respectively, with 8 bases between them. The chain's CDR3 is CASSTTGSYNSPLHF. Written as DNA, the CDR3 is TGTGCCAGCAGCACGACAGGCTCCTATAATTCACCCCTCCACTTT.

This chain uses TRBV28 with TRBJ1-2, with 8 positions matching TRBD1. Trimming at V came to 4 bases and at J to 4 bases, leaving 5 bases not matched to a gene. The CDR3 spans 14 residues. Germline V CDR1 and CDR2: MDHEN, SYDVKM. This CDR3 is CASSWTGWSYGYTF. The CDR3 DNA is TGTGCCAGCAGTTGGACAGGGTGGAGCTATGGCTACACCTTC.

The chain uses TRBV7-9 and TRBJ1-5; D might be TRBD1 (5 bases). The V and J ends lost 4 bases and 1 base respectively, with 8 bases between them. CDR1 SEHNR and CDR2 FQNEAQ come from the germline V gene (reference sequence). This CDR3 contains 14 residues. As DNA, the CDR3 is TGTGCCAGCAGCTACGACAGCAGCAATCAGCCCCAGCATTTT. This sequence encodes CASSYDSSNQPQHF.

This rearrangement joins TRBV2 to TRBJ2-5, with 10 bases aligning to TRBD2. After removal of 3 bases from V and 1 base from J, the junction contained 8 bases not matched to a gene. The germline V gene has CDR1 SNHLY and CDR2 FYNNEI. The CDR3 totals 17 residues. CDR3 nucleotides: TGTGCCAGCAGTGATGGCCCACTAGCGGGGCGCCAAGAGACCCAGTACTTC. Its protein is CASSDGPLAGRQETQYF.

The V call is TRBV27, the J call TRBJ2-5; 7 bases match TRBD2. Per the germline V gene, CDR1 is MNHEY and CDR2 is SMNVEV (reference sequence). The CDR3 consists of 14 residues. With V trimmed by 2 bases and J by 7 bases, 7 bases remained unmatched. The CDR3 coding sequence is TGTGCCAGCAGTTTAGAGATGTCGGGGGGGACCCAGTACTTC. Protein sequence: CASSLEMSGGTQYF.

This chain links TRBV4-3 with TRBJ1-2; D gene unclear. From germline, CDR1 is LGHNA and CDR2 YSLEER. The CDR3 totals 16 residues. The ends were cut back, 0 bases at V and 1 base at J, with 12 bases in the middle. The CDR3: CASSQENSIINYGYTF. CDR3 sequence (DNA): TGCGCCAGCAGCCAAGAGAACAGCATAATTAACTATGGCTACACCTTC.

The chain is built from TRBV27 and TRBJ1-6; TRBD1 matches 8 bases. This CDR3 comprises 15 residues. J was trimmed by 14 bases and V by 5 bases; bases with no gene match: 14. CDR1 and CDR2 from the germline V gene are MNHEY and SMNVEV (reference sequence). The CDR3 DNA follows: TGTGCCAGCAGTCTAAGTCAGGGGGCAAGAGGGACCCTCCACTTT. This codes for CASSLSQGARGTLHF.